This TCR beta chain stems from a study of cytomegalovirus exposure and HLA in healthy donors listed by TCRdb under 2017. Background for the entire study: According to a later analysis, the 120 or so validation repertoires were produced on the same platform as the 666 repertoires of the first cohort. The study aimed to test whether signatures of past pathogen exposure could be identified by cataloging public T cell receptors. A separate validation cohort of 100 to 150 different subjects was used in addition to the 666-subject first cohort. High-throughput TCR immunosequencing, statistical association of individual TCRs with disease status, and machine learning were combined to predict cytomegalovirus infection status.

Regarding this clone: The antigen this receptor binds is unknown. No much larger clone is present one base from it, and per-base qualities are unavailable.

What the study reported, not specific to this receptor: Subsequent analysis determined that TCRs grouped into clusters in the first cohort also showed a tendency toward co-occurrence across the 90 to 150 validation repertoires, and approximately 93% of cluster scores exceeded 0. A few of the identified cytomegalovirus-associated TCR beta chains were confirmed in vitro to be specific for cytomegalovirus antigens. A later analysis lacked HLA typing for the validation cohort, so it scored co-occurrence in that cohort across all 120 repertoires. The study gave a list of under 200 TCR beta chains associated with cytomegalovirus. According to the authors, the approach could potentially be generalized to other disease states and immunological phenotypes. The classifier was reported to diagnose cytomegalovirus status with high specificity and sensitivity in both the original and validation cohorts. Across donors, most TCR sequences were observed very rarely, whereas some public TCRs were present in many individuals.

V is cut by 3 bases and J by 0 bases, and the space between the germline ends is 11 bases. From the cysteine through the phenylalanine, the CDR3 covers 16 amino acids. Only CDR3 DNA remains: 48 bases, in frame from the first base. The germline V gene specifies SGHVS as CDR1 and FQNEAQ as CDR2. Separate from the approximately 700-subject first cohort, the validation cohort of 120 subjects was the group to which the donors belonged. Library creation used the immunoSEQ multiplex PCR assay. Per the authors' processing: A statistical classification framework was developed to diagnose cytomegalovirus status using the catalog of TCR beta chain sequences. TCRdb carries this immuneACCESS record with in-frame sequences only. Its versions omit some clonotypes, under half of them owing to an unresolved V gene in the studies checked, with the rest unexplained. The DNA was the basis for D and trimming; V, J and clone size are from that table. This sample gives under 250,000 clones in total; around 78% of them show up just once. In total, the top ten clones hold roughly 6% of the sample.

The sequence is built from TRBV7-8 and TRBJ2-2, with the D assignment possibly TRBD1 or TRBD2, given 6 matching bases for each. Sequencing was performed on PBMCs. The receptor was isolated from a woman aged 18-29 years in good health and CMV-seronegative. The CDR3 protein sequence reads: CASSLFGGPNTGELFF. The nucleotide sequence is TGTGCCAGCAGCTTGTTCGGGGGCCCGAACACCGGGGAGCTGTTTTTT.